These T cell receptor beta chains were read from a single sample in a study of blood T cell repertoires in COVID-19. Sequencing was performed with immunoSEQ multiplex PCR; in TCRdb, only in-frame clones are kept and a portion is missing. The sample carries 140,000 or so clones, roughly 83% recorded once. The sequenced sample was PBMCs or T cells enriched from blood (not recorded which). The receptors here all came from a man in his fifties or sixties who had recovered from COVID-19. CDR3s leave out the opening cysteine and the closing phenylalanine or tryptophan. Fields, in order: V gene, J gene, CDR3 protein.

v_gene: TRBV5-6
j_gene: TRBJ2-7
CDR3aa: ASSVSSYEQY

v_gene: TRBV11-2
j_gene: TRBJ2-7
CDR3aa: ASSFHSGQVLGEQY

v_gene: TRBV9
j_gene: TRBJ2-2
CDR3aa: ASSVALATGELF

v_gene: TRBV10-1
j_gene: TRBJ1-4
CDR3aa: ARPVRSDDEKLF

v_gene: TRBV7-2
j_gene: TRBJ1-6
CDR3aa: ASSLTGSSYNSPLH

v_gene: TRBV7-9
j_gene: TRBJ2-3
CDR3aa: ASSFGTSGAGTDTQY

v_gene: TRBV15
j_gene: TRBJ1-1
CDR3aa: ATSRDRDSDRGTEAF

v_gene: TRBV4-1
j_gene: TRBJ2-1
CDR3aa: ASSQFSSYNEQF

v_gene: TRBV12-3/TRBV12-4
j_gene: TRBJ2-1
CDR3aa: ASRSLAREQF

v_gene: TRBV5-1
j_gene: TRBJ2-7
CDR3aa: ASSPTLPTGTYEQY

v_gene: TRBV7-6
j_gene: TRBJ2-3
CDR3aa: ASSSPGGATDTQY

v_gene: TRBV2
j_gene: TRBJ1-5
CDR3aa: ASSEARAGGPQH

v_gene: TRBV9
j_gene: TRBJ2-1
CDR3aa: ASSVSGGAKNEQF

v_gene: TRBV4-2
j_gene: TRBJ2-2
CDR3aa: ASSQVASGGLTGELF

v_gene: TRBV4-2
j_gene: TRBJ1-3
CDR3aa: ASSQVTGAGNTIY

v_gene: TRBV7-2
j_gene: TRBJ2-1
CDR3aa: ASSSYGGGYNEQF

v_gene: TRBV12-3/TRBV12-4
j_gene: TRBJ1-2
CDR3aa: ASGRTGYGYT

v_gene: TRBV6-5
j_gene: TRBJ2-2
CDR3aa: ASSYSASGLF

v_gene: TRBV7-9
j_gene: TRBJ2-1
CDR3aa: ASSLEWNEQF

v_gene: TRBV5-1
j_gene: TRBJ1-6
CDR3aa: ASSLRRDRGNSPLH

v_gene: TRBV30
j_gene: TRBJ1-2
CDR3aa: AWSVRGDREGLNYGYT

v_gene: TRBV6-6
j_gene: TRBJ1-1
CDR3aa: ASSYGQGTEAF

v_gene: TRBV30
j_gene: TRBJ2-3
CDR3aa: AWSLGTSWGTDTQY

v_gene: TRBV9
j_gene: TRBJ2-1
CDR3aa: ASSVSYSGGAMNEQF

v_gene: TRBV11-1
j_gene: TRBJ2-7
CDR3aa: ASSGRGQGEQY

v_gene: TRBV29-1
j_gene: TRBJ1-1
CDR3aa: SVARGAGGTEAF

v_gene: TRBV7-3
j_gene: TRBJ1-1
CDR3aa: ASSLRQGGLAF

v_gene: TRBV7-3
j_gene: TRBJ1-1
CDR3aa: ASSLQRSTEAF

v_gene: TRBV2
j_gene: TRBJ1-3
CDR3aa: ASSEGQSGNTIY